This T cell receptor beta chain was observed in a study of T cells after yellow fever vaccination. Whole-study findings and limits: Post-booster reappearance was seen for most primary-vaccination clones (96% CD4, about 88% CD8).

Germline V lookup: CDR1 SGHKS, CDR2 YYEKEE (reference sequence). V lost 0 bases, J lost 2 bases, and 4 bases stayed unmatched. This CDR3 region has 18 residues. TCRdb re-analysed the 5' RACE reads in MiXCR, keeping a single row per CDR3 protein. The sample has about 50,000 distinct CDR3 sequences, around 6.2% seen once; the top ten hold roughly a third. Ten or more counts support this clonotype. The sample was PBMCs, either bulk or a sorted T-cell subset (CD4+, CD8+, memory, or dextramer-sorted; not recorded which), taken on the day of the yellow fever booster vaccination. The chain employs TRBV5-5 and TRBJ2-6, with TRBD2 identical over 11 bases. This receptor was taken from a man aged 18 to 29 who received the YFV17D yellow fever vaccine. DNA of the CDR3: TGTGCCAGCAGCTTGGGGCCTAGCGGGGGGACTGGGGCCAACGTCCTGACTTTC. It specifies CASSLGPSGGTGANVLTF.